This passage covers 27 T cell receptor beta chains from one sample sequenced in a study of a mutant IDH1 vaccine in newly diagnosed glioma. Time point specified: week 47, end of study. Each dose of the vaccine consisted of 300 ug of mutant IDH1 20-mer peptide, with topical imiquimod. These receptors have no identified antigens. Measured with immunoSEQ multiplex PCR; TCRdb has only the in-frame clones, and not every one. Here the sample spans approximately 80,000 clones, roughly four fifths being singletons. The sample consisted of PBMCs, taken from a glioma patient whose treatment included an IDH1 peptide vaccine. Receptors originate from a man aged 40-55 years with glioma.

CDR3: CASSPPGYEQYF. The CDR3 DNA reads as TGTGCCAGCAGCCCTCCAGGCTACGAGCAGTACTTC. The chain couples TRBV7-8 to TRBJ2-7; no clear D gene. Between the trimmed V and J ends, which lost 5 bases and 3 bases, there was a span of 8 bases. The germline CDR1 and CDR2 sequences are SGHVS and FQNEAQ. The length of the CDR3 is 12 residues.

The J gene is TRBJ1-1, the V gene TRBV4-2; 8 bases are a match to TRBD1. The germline V gene has CDR1 LGHNA and CDR2 YNFKEQ. The CDR3 spans 14 residues. V lost 3 bases and J lost 4; bases outside the gene matches: 4. The CDR3 loop is CASSQGQVITEAFF. The CDR3 DNA is TGTGCCAGCAGCCAGGGACAGGTGATCACTGAAGCTTTCTTT.

J is TRBJ1-1 and V is TRBV4-3; a weak D match, TRBD1 (6 bases). CDR3 size: 15 residues. The V and J ends lost 2 bases and 3 bases respectively, with 13 bases between them. CDR1 LGHNA and CDR2 YSLEER come from the germline V gene. CDR3 region: CASSQIGGVDTEAFF. Written as DNA, the CDR3 is TGCGCCAGCAGCCAAATAGGGGGGGTGGACACTGAAGCTTTCTTT.

The CDR3 bases are TGTGCCAGCAGCCCACATAGCGGGGTATACCAAGAGACCCAGTACTTC. Protein sequence: CASSPHSGVYQETQYF. V usage is TRBV7-2 and J usage is TRBJ2-5; 8 nucleotides match TRBD2. Germline values: CDR1 SGHTA, CDR2 FQGNSA. This CDR3 contains 16 residues. V lost 5 bases to trimming and J lost 0 bases; unmatched junction nucleotides: 8.

The chain couples TRBV6-5 to TRBJ2-3; D is unresolved. The V and J ends lost 0 bases and 4 bases respectively, with 8 bases between them. The germline V gene has CDR1 MNHEY and CDR2 SVGAGI. This CDR3 has 14 residues. The CDR3 coding sequence is TGTGCCAGCAGTTACTCCAGGACGGCAGATACGCAGTATTTT. Translating gives CASSYSRTADTQYF.

The J gene is TRBJ1-5, the V gene TRBV5-1; D is undetermined. V shed 0 bases and J shed 2 bases, with 9 bases lying between them. The germline CDR1 and CDR2 sequences are SGHRS and YFSETQ. The CDR3 consists of 15 residues. The CDR3 sequence: CASSLAPGGNQPQHF. The CDR3, as DNA: TGCGCCAGCAGCTTGGCCCCCGGGGGCAATCAGCCCCAGCATTTT. Full variable domain (remainder filled in from reference TRBV5-1 and TRBJ1-5): KAGVTQTPRYLIKTRGQQVTLSCSPISGHRSVSWYQQTPGQGLQFLFEYFSETQRNKGNFPGRFSGRQFSNSRSEMNVSTLELGDSALYLCASSLAPGGNQPQHFGDGTRLSIL.

The chain recombines TRBV6-1 with TRBJ2-1; D is ambiguous. The CDR3 length is 17 residues. The V end was cut by 1 base, the J end by 7 bases, with 20 bases between. Germline lookup yields CDR1 MNHNS and CDR2 SASEGT. This CDR3 is CASSEVFVTSGSNEQFF. CDR3 in DNA: TGTGCCAGCAGTGAAGTCTTCGTGACGAGTGGGTCTAATGAGCAGTTCTTC.

The gene calls are TRBV4-2 and TRBJ1-2; TRBD1 is a possible D gene (5 bases). Germline assignment: CDR1 LGHNA and CDR2 YNFKEQ. The CDR3 loop spans 12 amino acids. Trimming removed 2 bases from V and 5 bases from J, with 6 bases in between. CDR3 coding DNA: TGTGCCAGCAGCCAACCAGGGTATGGCTACACCTTC. Translating it yields CASSQPGYGYTF.

This clone has just one count. V gene TRBV9 combines with J gene TRBJ2-7; TRBD1 agrees at 7 bases. Per germline, CDR1 SGDLS and CDR2 YYNGEE. This CDR3 comprises 16 residues. J gave up 1 base and V 0 bases, and 7 bases lay outside the gene matches. CDR3 nucleotides: TGTGCCAGCAGCGTAGGACAGGGTATAGAATCCTACGAGCAGTACTTC. Translated, it gives CASSVGQGIESYEQYF.

V and J are TRBV7-9 and TRBJ2-6; D is perhaps TRBD1 (6 bases). From germline, CDR1 is SEHNR and CDR2 FQNEAQ (reference sequence). The CDR3 spans 14 residues. The V end lost 4 bases, the J end lost 2 bases, and 6 bases lay between the germline ends. This CDR3 reads CASSSGAGANVLTF. CDR3 nucleotides: TGTGCCAGCAGCTCAGGGGCTGGGGCCAACGTCCTGACTTTC.

V gene TRBV5-1 combines with J gene TRBJ2-3; 9 bases map to TRBD2. Germline V gene sequence: CDR1 SGHRS, CDR2 YFSETQ. Unmatched junction bases numbered 5, after V lost 3 bases and J lost 0 bases. The CDR3 has 16 residues. CDR3: CASSSGLAASTDTQYF. CDR3 sequence (DNA): TGCGCCAGCAGCTCGGGACTAGCTGCTAGCACAGATACGCAGTATTTT.

The V and J genes are TRBV7-2 and TRBJ1-6; TRBD1 matches 7 bases. Germline CDR1 SGHTA, CDR2 FQGNSA. V gave up 6 bases and J gave up 9 bases; unmatched junction bases: 11. The CDR3 runs 15 residues. In DNA form, the CDR3 reads TGTGCCAGCAGGTTACTACGACAGGGCAGTTCACCCCTCCACTTT. Protein: CASRLLRQGSSPLHF.

The gene calls are TRBV18 and TRBJ1-1; TRBD1 aligns across 9 bases. The CDR3 spans 17 residues. The germline V gene encodes CDR1 KGHSH and CDR2 LQKENI. Unmatched junction bases numbered 9, after V lost 2 bases and J lost 2 bases. CDR3 in DNA: TGTGCCAGCTCACCAATTGAAACAGGGGGCGCAAACACTGAAGCTTTCTTT. Translated: CASSPIETGGANTEAFF.

V usage is TRBV11-2 and J usage is TRBJ2-5, with D hard to call. Germline V gene lookup returns CDR1 SGHAT and CDR2 FQNNGV. This CDR3 has 15 amino acids. Trimming removed 1 base from V and 0 bases from J, with 9 bases in between. CDR3 DNA: TGTGCCAGCAGCTTAGCGGCTCGGTACCAAGAGACCCAGTACTTC. Its protein product is CASSLAARYQETQYF.

The chain joins TRBV20-1 to TRBJ1-1; the D gene is possibly TRBD1 (6 bases). Trimming cost V 3 bases and J 11 bases, with 13 bases left between them. Per the germline V gene, CDR1 is DFQATT and CDR2 is SNEGSKA (reference sequence). This CDR3 is built from 11 residues. In DNA form, the CDR3 reads TGCAGTGCTAGCATGCCAGGGGCGGCTTTCTTT. Its protein product is CSASMPGAAFF.

This clone was detected only once. The CDR3 here is CASIYRGGTEAFF. CDR3 coding DNA: TGCGCCAGCATTTACAGGGGGGGAACTGAAGCTTTCTTT. This sequence joins TRBV10-2 and TRBJ1-1, with TRBD1 matching over 8 bases. The ends lost 7 bases at V and 5 bases at J; junction bases unmatched: 6. In germline, CDR1 is WSHSY, CDR2 SAAADI. The CDR3 contains 13 residues.

J is TRBJ2-2 and V is TRBV30, with D unclear. Deletions cut 2 bases from V and 9 bases from J, with 10 bases between. This CDR3 comprises 12 residues. The germline gives CDR1 GTSNPN, CDR2 SVGIG (reference sequence). In nucleotides, the CDR3 is TGTGCCTGGAGTACCCCTCTAAGGGAGCTGTTTTTT. This codes for CAWSTPLRELFF. The complete variable domain, with remaining parts taken from reference TRBV30 and TRBJ2-2, reads SQTIHQWPATLVQPVGSPLSLECTVEGTSNPNLYWYRQAAGRGLQLLFYSVGIGQISSEVPQNLSASRPQDRQFILSSKKLLLSDSGFYLCAWSTPLRELFFGEGSRLTVL.

The sample holds a few counts of this clone. The chain links TRBV18 to TRBJ1-1; D gene unclear. V lost 4 bases and J lost 4, with 10 bases in between. The CDR3 totals 13 residues. Germline CDR1 reads KGHSH; CDR2 reads LQKENI. CDR3 loop: CASSLQRSTEAFF. CDR3 DNA: TGTGCCAGCTCACTCCAGCGGAGCACTGAAGCTTTCTTT.

This rearrangement joins TRBV4-2 to TRBJ2-2; D perhaps matches TRBD1 (7 bases). Germline-derived CDR1 and CDR2 are LGHNA and YNFKEQ. V was trimmed by 0 bases and J by 4 bases, leaving 9 bases between them. The CDR3 loop spans 15 amino acids. The CDR3 DNA is TGTGCCAGCAGCCAAGAGCAGGGGGGCACCGGGGAGCTGTTTTTT. This translates into CASSQEQGGTGELFF.

The gene calls are TRBV29-1 and TRBJ2-7, with a weak D call TRBD2 (6 bases). The V end was cut by 0 bases, the J end by 7 bases, with 10 bases between. Germline V gene data show CDR1 as SQVTM and CDR2 as ANQGSEA. The CDR3 has 12 amino acids. The CDR3: CSVEEGGPEQYF. The CDR3 coding sequence is TGCAGCGTTGAAGAAGGAGGGCCGGAGCAGTACTTC.

V gene TRBV21-1 combines with J gene TRBJ2-7; the table's D gene call, TRBD2, was not cross checked with the DNA. TRBV21-1 is marked as a pseudogene. CDR3 length: 16 residues. CDR3 loop: CASSKVTANGGDEQYF. The CDR3 coding sequence is TGTGCCAGCAGCAAAGTAACGGCAAATGGAGGGGACGAGCAGTACTTC.

The chain has TRBV6-5 and TRBJ1-5; D ambiguous. V was shortened by 5 bases and J by 7 bases, with 12 bases between the two germline ends. This CDR3 is built from 13 residues. The germline gives CDR1 MNHEY, CDR2 SVGAGI. The CDR3 reads CASSETGGQPQHF. The CDR3 bases are TGTGCCAGCAGTGAGACCGGTGGCCAGCCCCAGCATTTT.

The chain joins TRBV4-3 to TRBJ1-1, with TRBD1 matching over 7 bases. CDR1 LGHNA and CDR2 YSLEER come from the germline V gene. J was trimmed by 1 base and V by 4 bases; bases with no gene match: 9. This CDR3 has 16 residues. The CDR3 loop is CASSPRQGGENTEAFF. As DNA, the CDR3 is TGCGCCAGCAGCCCACGACAGGGCGGGGAGAACACTGAAGCTTTCTTT.

As concerns this clone: One junction end does not reproduce the germline sequence, and a read error may be involved. J is TRBJ2-1 and V is TRBV7-7, with 11 bases matching TRBD2. CDR1 is SSHAT and CDR2 is FNYEAQ in the germline V gene (reference sequence). The CDR3 extends over 18 amino acids. CDR3: CASSLSFPGTSGSNEQFF. Written as DNA, the CDR3 is TGTGCTAGCAGCTTATCTTTCCCCGGGACTAGCGGCAGCAATGAGCAGTTCTTC. Full variable domain (rest looked up from reference TRBV7-7 and TRBJ2-1): GAGVSQSPRYKVTKRGQDVTLRCDPISSHATLYWYQQALGQGPEFLTYFNYEAQPDKSGLPSDRFSAERPEGSISTLTIQRTEQRDSAMYRCASSLSFPGTSGSNEQFFGPGTRLTVL.

The chain couples TRBV9 to TRBJ2-5; D might be TRBD2 (6 bases). Germline values: CDR1 SGDLS, CDR2 YYNGEE. The ends were cut back, 0 bases at V and 4 bases at J, with 16 bases in the middle. The CDR3 spans 16 residues. DNA of the CDR3: TGTGCCAGCAGCGTAGGAGGCACCCTGGAGGGAGAGACCCAGTACTTC. This sequence encodes CASSVGGTLEGETQYF.

The table lists this clone with a count of one. This sequence joins TRBV7-9 and TRBJ2-5, with D possibly TRBD1 on 5 matching bases. In germline, CDR1 is SEHNR, CDR2 FQNEAQ (reference sequence). The V end lost 5 bases, the J end lost 5 bases, and 21 bases lay between the germline ends. This CDR3 has 16 residues. The CDR3: CASSTRRAGKEETQYF. The CDR3 nucleotides read TGTGCCAGCAGCACCCGCCGGGCAGGGAAGGAGGAGACCCAGTACTTC.

V is TRBV5-4 and J is TRBJ1-3; unclear D gene. Trimming left V 0 bases short and J 2 bases short, with 9 bases between. There are 15 residues in the CDR3. Germline V CDR1 and CDR2: SGHNT, YYREEE (reference sequence). The CDR3 is CASSLDSGTGNTIYF. In nucleotides, the CDR3 is TGTGCCAGCAGCTTGGATTCCGGGACTGGAAACACCATATATTTT.